The T cell receptor beta chain described here comes from a study of identical twins. Broader study findings: Models underestimated TCR alpha sharing (out-of-frame) in monozygotic twins. Partly confounded zero-insertion analyses could result from invariant MAIT and iNKT cells.

Unique molecular identifiers were present on cDNA, and template switching added a universal primer site. MiXCR, applied by TCRdb to the 5' RACE reads, yields one record per CDR3 protein. The sample has approximately 620,000 distinct CDR3 sequences; less than 10% are singletons. This clonotype occurred many times. The antigen is undetermined. The junction had 3 bases not matched to a gene; V was cut back by 6 bases and J by 1 base. Germline CDR1 is DFQATT and CDR2 is SNEGSKA (reference sequence). The CDR3 runs to 14 residues. This sample was also put to use in a study of yellow fever vaccine responses in identical twins. From that paper: Reportedly, twins' vaccine T cell responses looked partly convergent and partly personalized.

Sequencing used PBMCs. The source of this sequence is a woman aged 18-29 years in good health. This chain joins TRBV20-1 and TRBJ2-3; 11 nucleotides agree with TRBD2. CDR3 amino acids: CSALLAGGTDTQYF. CDR3 sequence (DNA): TGCAGTGCCCTACTAGCGGGGGGCACAGATACGCAGTATTTT.